The next 22 T cell receptor beta chains were all read from a single sample in a study of cytomegalovirus exposure and HLA in healthy donors. 13 Jbeta primers and 60 Vbeta primers were used for the PCR. Only in-frame clones appear in the TCRdb table, and some are missing; sequencing was by immunoSEQ multiplex PCR. The sample yields about 160,000 clones, over 60% seen once. The material sequenced was PBMCs. The receptors derive from a woman younger than 45 in good health and CMV-seronegative.

This sequence joins TRBV4-3 and TRBJ1-2; D possibly corresponds to TRBD1 (6 bases). The CDR3 has 16 amino acids. Trimming shortened V by 0 bases and J by 1 base, and 12 bases separated the two germline ends. Germline CDR1 and CDR2: LGHNA and YSLEER. The CDR3 region is CASSQDGNRDNYGYTF. The CDR3 DNA follows: TGCGCCAGCAGCCAAGATGGTAACAGGGATAACTATGGCTACACCTTC.

A few counts support this clone. V and J are TRBV6-4 and TRBJ2-5; weak D call: TRBD1 (5 bases). The germline V and J ends were trimmed by 2 bases and 5 bases, with 9 bases remaining between them. The CDR3 is 13 residues long. CDR1 MRHNA and CDR2 SNTAGT come from the germline V gene. CDR3: CASSDQPGETQYF. CDR3 DNA sequence: TGTGCCAGCAGTGACCAGCCAGGGGAGACCCAGTACTTC.

This clone has only one observation. The rearrangement uses TRBV5-4 and TRBJ1-5; 8 nucleotides match TRBD1. V gave up 5 bases and J gave up 5 bases; unmatched junction bases: 6. Germline V gene lookup returns CDR1 SGHNT and CDR2 YYREEE (reference sequence). CDR3 length: 14 residues. DNA for the CDR3: TGTGCCAGCAGTTCAGGACAGGGTGATCAGCCCCAGCATTTT. Protein sequence: CASSSGQGDQPQHF.

This CDR3 is CAISDSGGVTGELFF. As DNA, the CDR3 is TGTGCCATCAGTGATAGCGGGGGGGTCACCGGGGAGCTGTTTTTT. The chain uses TRBV10-3 and TRBJ2-2, with 11 bases matching TRBD2. CDR1 and CDR2 from the germline V gene are ENHRY and SYGVKD. The V segment lost 3 bases and the J segment 4 bases; nucleotides outside the gene matches: 1. The length of the CDR3 is 15 residues.

The CDR3 nucleotides are TGTGCCAGTAGTGTTACGCCGGGACAGGGCCGCCACGAGCAGTACTTC. Its translation: CASSVTPGQGRHEQYF. The rearrangement links TRBV19 to TRBJ2-7; TRBD1 aligns across 9 bases. V gave up 5 bases and J gave up 5 bases; unmatched junction bases: 13. CDR1 is LNHDA and CDR2 is SQIVND in the germline V gene (reference sequence). The CDR3 spans 16 residues. The full variable domain, completed using reference TRBV19 and TRBJ2-7, is DGGITQSPKYLFRKEGQNVTLSCEQNLNHDAMYWYRQDPGQGLRLIYYSQIVNDFQKGDIAEGYSVSREKKESFPLTVTSAQKNPTAFYLCASSVTPGQGRHEQYFGPGTRLTVT.

This clone was detected only once. The chain links TRBV4-2 to TRBJ2-7; 11 bases match TRBD2. The CDR3 runs to 16 residues. V dropped 2 bases and J dropped 5; count of bases not matched to a gene: 8. Germline CDR1 is LGHNA and CDR2 is YNFKEQ. CDR3 nucleotide sequence: TGTGCCAGCAGCCAAAGAATAACTAGCGGGAGAAACGAGCAGTACTTC. It yields the protein CASSQRITSGRNEQYF.

The J gene is TRBJ1-4, the V gene TRBV25-1, with no clear D. Trimming left V 4 bases short and J 0 bases short, with 12 bases between. CDR1 is MGHDK, CDR2 SYGVNS, per germline. This CDR3 region has 16 residues. In DNA form, the CDR3 reads TGTGCCAGCAGTGGTACAGCCTACGCAACTAATGAAAAACTGTTTTTT. Translated, it gives CASSGTAYATNEKLFF.

The chain has TRBV25-1 and TRBJ2-2; no clear D. Trimming took off 4 bases at V and 4 bases at J, with 13 bases between the two ends. The CDR3 consists of 15 residues. Germline CDR1 and CDR2: MGHDK and SYGVNS. The DNA for the CDR3 is TGTGCCAGCAGTGGGGCCTCACACCTCACCGGGGAGCTGTTTTTT. Translation gives CASSGASHLTGELFF.

As regards this clone: The junction and the germline gene differ at one end; a read error may be behind it. The chain employs TRBV7-9 and TRBJ1-3, with D hard to call. Germline V gene data show CDR1 as SEHNR and CDR2 as FQNEAQ (reference sequence). The CDR3 runs 18 residues. The CDR3 DNA sequence: TGTTCCAGCAGCCCACCACCGGGGAGCACGACCTTTGGAAACACCATATATTTT. Translated: CSSSPPPGSTTFGNTIYF. Together with reference TRBV7-9 and TRBJ1-3, the CDR3 gives the full variable domain: DTGVSQNPRHKITKRGQNVTFRCDPISEHNRLYWYRQTLGQGPEFLTYFQNEAQLEKSRLLSDRFSAERPKGSFSTLEIQRTEQGDSAMYLCSSSPPPGSTTFGNTIYFGEGSWLTVV.

The rearrangement links TRBV9 to TRBJ2-5, with D possibly TRBD1 on 6 matching bases. The CDR3 sequence is 15 residues long. The germline gives CDR1 SGDLS, CDR2 YYNGEE. V was pared by 0 bases and J by 4 bases, with 13 bases between. The CDR3 protein is CASSVEGTSPETQYF. The CDR3 bases are TGTGCCAGCAGCGTAGAGGGGACAAGCCCAGAGACCCAGTACTTC.

The chain employs TRBV23-1 and TRBJ2-5; D perhaps matches TRBD1 (6 bases). TRBV23-1 belongs to the ORF category, with a function that is uncertain. V shed 0 bases and J shed 3 bases, with 8 bases lying between them. CDR3 length: 14 amino acids. The CDR3 sequence is CASSQSAGEETQYF. The CDR3 nucleotides are TGCGCCAGCAGTCAATCCGCAGGGGAAGAGACCCAGTACTTC.

The J gene is TRBJ2-1, the V gene TRBV2, with TRBD2 matching over 8 bases. Germline CDR1 and CDR2: SNHLY and FYNNEI. Trimming took 6 bases from V and 6 from J; bases not matched to a gene: 10. CDR3 size: 15 residues. CDR3 residues: CASSREGQGLNEQFF. The CDR3 nucleotides read TGTGCCAGCAGCCGGGAGGGTCAGGGTCTCAATGAGCAGTTCTTC.

The chain uses TRBV18 and TRBJ2-3; 10 bases agree with TRBD2. The CDR3 sequence is 16 residues long. The V and J ends lost 0 bases and 2 bases, in that order; junction bases with no gene match: 2. Germline CDR1 reads KGHSH; CDR2 reads LQKENI. CDR3 sequence reads: CASSPPGLAITDTQYF. The CDR3 bases are TGTGCCAGCTCACCACCGGGACTAGCGATCACAGATACGCAGTATTTT.

This chain connects TRBV2 to TRBJ1-3, with D unresolved. The CDR3 totals 14 residues. Germline lookup yields CDR1 SNHLY and CDR2 FYNNEI. V lost 3 bases to trimming and J lost 0 bases, with 6 bases between them. The CDR3 DNA reads TGTGCCAGCAGTGACGGACTCTCTGGAAACACCATATATTTT. Translation: CASSDGLSGNTIYF.

The rearrangement joins TRBV5-1 to TRBJ2-2; 9 bases are shared with TRBD1. Germline lookup yields CDR1 SGHRS and CDR2 YFSETQ. CDR3 length: 14 residues. With 3 bases clipped from V and 4 bases from J, the junction kept 1 base outside the gene matches. The CDR3 loop reads CASSSDRGTGELFF. In DNA form, the CDR3 reads TGCGCCAGCAGCTCGGACAGGGGCACCGGGGAGCTGTTTTTT.

The chain uses TRBV7-3 and TRBJ1-1; 9 bases line up with TRBD1. The CDR3 spans 15 residues. Germline values: CDR1 SGHTA, CDR2 FQGTGA. The ends lost 5 bases at V and 3 bases at J; junction bases unmatched: 7. The CDR3 nucleotides read TGTGCCAGCAGCCCATGGGGACAGGGCGACACTGAAGCTTTCTTT. It encodes CASSPWGQGDTEAFF.

The J gene is TRBJ1-6, the V gene TRBV6-5; D is perhaps TRBD1 (6 bases). V was clipped by 2 bases and J by 7 bases, with 9 bases between them. The CDR3 sequence is 14 residues long. Germline loops: CDR1 MNHEY, CDR2 SVGAGI. CDR3 region: CASSYRQENSPLHF. CDR3 sequence (DNA): TGTGCCAGCAGTTACCGACAGGAGAATTCACCCCTCCACTTT.

This clone came up a few times. CDR3 nucleotide sequence: TGTGCCAGCGAAGGAGGAGTGAGCAATCAGCCCCAGCATTTT. Encoded protein: CASEGGVSNQPQHF. This chain connects TRBV6-5 to TRBJ1-5; unclear D gene. CDR1 is MNHEY, CDR2 SVGAGI, per germline. Trimming shortened V by 8 bases and J by 1 base, and 12 bases separated the two germline ends. The CDR3 is 14 amino acids.

The chain recombines TRBV25-1 with TRBJ2-1; TRBD1 aligns across 9 bases. CDR1 and CDR2 (germline): MGHDK, SYGVNS. The CDR3 consists of 14 residues. V trimming: 6 bases; J trimming: 7 bases; junction bases outside the gene matches: 7. The CDR3 is CASRGTGYFNEQFF. The CDR3 DNA follows: TGTGCCAGCAGAGGGACAGGGTATTTTAATGAGCAGTTCTTC.

The V gene is TRBV13, the J gene TRBJ2-7, with D possibly TRBD2 on 6 matching bases. Germline CDR1 is PRHDT and CDR2 is FYEKMQ (reference sequence). The CDR3 sequence is 15 residues long. V was pared by 5 bases and J by 2 bases, with 16 bases between. The CDR3 sequence: CASSPNGGLPYEQYF. CDR3 sequence (DNA): TGTGCCAGCAGCCCAAACGGGGGTTTGCCCTACGAGCAGTACTTC.

This chain uses TRBV19 with TRBJ1-1; D perhaps matches TRBD1 (5 bases). The CDR3 is made up of 14 amino acids. Germline values: CDR1 LNHDA, CDR2 SQIVND (reference sequence). V lost 2 bases and J 0 bases, leaving 7 bases between the germline ends. The CDR3 here is CASSITGLNTEAFF. CDR3 DNA: TGTGCCAGTAGTATAACAGGCCTGAACACTGAAGCTTTCTTT. Full variable domain (rest looked up from reference TRBV19 and TRBJ1-1): DGGITQSPKYLFRKEGQNVTLSCEQNLNHDAMYWYRQDPGQGLRLIYYSQIVNDFQKGDIAEGYSVSREKKESFPLTVTSAQKNPTAFYLCASSITGLNTEAFFGQGTRLTVV.

The chain has TRBV7-3 and TRBJ1-1, with TRBD1 matching over 8 bases. Looked up from germline, CDR1 is SGHTA and CDR2 is FQGTGA. V shed 8 bases and J 5 bases; nucleotides not matched to a gene: 7. The CDR3 runs 13 residues. CDR3 DNA: TGTGCCAGCGGCCAGGGGGCGAGTACTGAAGCTTTCTTT. It yields the protein CASGQGASTEAFF.